The rows below give T cell receptor beta chains drawn from one sample of a study of blood T cell repertoires in COVID-19. Sequenced by immunoSEQ multiplex PCR; TCRdb stores in-frame clones only, minus some. The sample holds just over 250,000 clones, about 88% seen once. The specimen was PBMCs or T cells enriched from blood (not recorded which). Receptor source: a man in his thirties or forties with acute COVID-19. The CDR3 runs from the conserved cysteine through the conserved F or W. D genes are given only for firm matches. The size of a clone is reported for some rows only, either as once, few or many, or as a class for expanded clones.

clone_size: NA; d_call: NA; j_call: TRBJ1-1; v_call: TRBV5-4; cdr3_nt: TGTGCCAGCAGGTTGGAGCTTTGGGGGCTCGGGAACACTGAAGCTTTCTTT; cdr3_aa: CASRLELWGLGNTEAFF
clone_size: NA; d_call: NA; j_call: TRBJ2-1; v_call: TRBV4-3; cdr3_nt: TGCGCCAGCAGCCAAACCGAGCGGGCAGAGCAGTTCTTC; cdr3_aa: CASSQTERAEQFF
clone_size: NA; d_call: NA; j_call: TRBJ2-6; v_call: TRBV4-2; cdr3_nt: TGTGCCAGCGACGTTGGGGGGAGCTCTGGGGCCAACGTCCTGACTTTC; cdr3_aa: CASDVGGSSGANVLTF
clone_size: few; d_call: TRBD1; j_call: TRBJ2-3; v_call: TRBV18; cdr3_nt: TGTGCCAGCTCACCAGCGACAGGGTTGACAGATACGCAGTATTTT; cdr3_aa: CASSPATGLTDTQYF
clone_size: few; d_call: TRBD1; j_call: TRBJ2-1; v_call: TRBV4-1; cdr3_nt: TGCGCCAGCAGCCAAGATGACCAGGGGGACAATGAGCAGTTCTTC; cdr3_aa: CASSQDDQGDNEQFF
clone_size: NA; d_call: TRBD1; j_call: TRBJ2-2; v_call: TRBV5-1; cdr3_nt: TGTGCCAGCAGCCCTGGGGACAGGGTAACCGGGGAGCTGTTTTTT; cdr3_aa: CASSPGDRVTGELFF
clone_size: NA; d_call: TRBD1; j_call: TRBJ1-6; v_call: TRBV27; cdr3_nt: TGTGCCAGCAGTATTTATTTCCCGGGACAGTTGAGGGGTGTGGGTTCACCCCTCCACTTT; cdr3_aa: CASSIYFPGQLRGVGSPLHF
clone_size: NA; d_call: NA; j_call: TRBJ2-5; v_call: TRBV5-4; cdr3_nt: TGTGCCAGCAGCTTGGAGACTAGACAAGAGACCCAGTACTTC; cdr3_aa: CASSLETRQETQYF
clone_size: once; d_call: NA; j_call: TRBJ1-2; v_call: TRBV12-3/TRBV12-4; cdr3_nt: TGTGCCAGCAGTTTACCAGGGAACTATGGCTACACCTTC; cdr3_aa: CASSLPGNYGYTF
clone_size: NA; d_call: NA; j_call: TRBJ1-1; v_call: TRBV7-9; cdr3_nt: TGTGCCAGCAGCTTAATCCAGGCTGAAGCTTTCTTT; cdr3_aa: CASSLIQAEAFF
clone_size: NA; d_call: NA; j_call: TRBJ1-3; v_call: TRBV6-5; cdr3_nt: TGTGCCAGCAGCCGACTTAAAAGCTCTGGAAACACCATATATTTT; cdr3_aa: CASSRLKSSGNTIYF
clone_size: NA; d_call: TRBD1; j_call: TRBJ1-2; v_call: TRBV10-2; cdr3_nt: TGCGCCAGCAGCCAGTTAGGGACAGGGGGGAACTATGGCTACACCTTC; cdr3_aa: CASSQLGTGGNYGYTF
clone_size: NA; d_call: TRBD1; j_call: TRBJ2-1; v_call: TRBV6-6; cdr3_nt: TGTGCCAGCAGCAGAGAGACAGGGGGCAATGAGCAGTTCTTC; cdr3_aa: CASSRETGGNEQFF
clone_size: NA; d_call: NA; j_call: TRBJ1-1; v_call: TRBV30; cdr3_nt: TGTGCCTGGAGTGCCCAGACTCTCGAAGCTTTCTTT; cdr3_aa: CAWSAQTLEAFF
clone_size: NA; d_call: TRBD2; j_call: TRBJ2-3; v_call: TRBV10-2; cdr3_nt: TGCGCCAGCAGTGTTACGGGGGGATCAGATACGCAGTATTTT; cdr3_aa: CASSVTGGSDTQYF
clone_size: NA; d_call: NA; j_call: TRBJ2-1; v_call: TRBV3-1/TRBV3-2; cdr3_nt: TGTGCCAGCAGCAGCGGAAGGAGTGAGCAGTTCTTC; cdr3_aa: CASSSGRSEQFF
clone_size: NA; d_call: TRBD2; j_call: TRBJ2-3; v_call: TRBV19; cdr3_nt: TGTGCCAGTAGTATGGTAGCGGGGTTCACAGATACGCAGTATTTT; cdr3_aa: CASSMVAGFTDTQYF
clone_size: NA; d_call: NA; j_call: TRBJ2-3; v_call: TRBV6-1; cdr3_nt: TGTGCCAGCAGTGAAGTTTGGGGAGGTAGCACAGATACGCAGTATTTT; cdr3_aa: CASSEVWGGSTDTQYF
clone_size: NA; d_call: TRBD1; j_call: TRBJ1-6; v_call: TRBV30; cdr3_nt: TGTGCCTGGAGTGGGACAGGCGTTGGTTCACCCCTCCACTTT; cdr3_aa: CAWSGTGVGSPLHF
clone_size: NA; d_call: NA; j_call: TRBJ1-1; v_call: TRBV20-1; cdr3_nt: TGCAGTGCTAGTTGGGGGGGCACTGAAGCTTTCTTT; cdr3_aa: CSASWGGTEAFF
clone_size: NA; d_call: NA; j_call: TRBJ1-1; v_call: TRBV9; cdr3_nt: TGTGCCAGCAGCGCCGACAGAGCGGGGGGCACTGAAGCTTTCTTT; cdr3_aa: CASSADRAGGTEAFF
clone_size: NA; d_call: NA; j_call: TRBJ2-4; v_call: TRBV6-1; cdr3_nt: TGTGCCAGCAGTGATTTTTTTGCAGGGTGGGGTGTAATCAACATTCAGTACTTC; cdr3_aa: CASSDFFAGWGVINIQYF
clone_size: few; d_call: NA; j_call: TRBJ1-1; v_call: TRBV5-6; cdr3_nt: TGTGCCAGCAGCTTGGCGGGAAGGCGGACTGAAGCTTTCTTT; cdr3_aa: CASSLAGRRTEAFF
clone_size: NA; d_call: NA; j_call: TRBJ2-5; v_call: TRBV5-1; cdr3_nt: TGCGCCAGCAGCTTGGCCCCAGGGCATCAAGAGACCCAGTACTTC; cdr3_aa: CASSLAPGHQETQYF
clone_size: NA; d_call: NA; j_call: TRBJ1-1; v_call: TRBV19; cdr3_nt: TGTGCCAGTGGCCGGGTCCCTAACACTGAAGCTTTCTTT; cdr3_aa: CASGRVPNTEAFF
clone_size: NA; d_call: TRBD1; j_call: TRBJ1-6; v_call: TRBV6-1; cdr3_nt: TGTGCCAGCAGTGCCGACCCGACAGGGAGGTATAATTCACCCCTCCACTTT; cdr3_aa: CASSADPTGRYNSPLHF
clone_size: NA; d_call: TRBD1; j_call: TRBJ1-6; v_call: TRBV18; cdr3_nt: TGTGCCAGCTCACCGCCGCAGGGGGCGAAAAATTCACCCCTCCACTTT; cdr3_aa: CASSPPQGAKNSPLHF
clone_size: NA; d_call: NA; j_call: TRBJ1-4; v_call: TRBV28; cdr3_nt: TGTGGGGCATTTTTGGTTGTGGGAGGTAATGAAAAACTGTTTTTT; cdr3_aa: CGAFLVVGGNEKLFF
clone_size: NA; d_call: TRBD1; j_call: TRBJ2-3; v_call: TRBV4-1; cdr3_nt: TGCGCCAGCAGCCAAGATCGCGGGACAGGGGGCCGGGGAGATACGCAGTATTTT; cdr3_aa: CASSQDRGTGGRGDTQYF
clone_size: NA; d_call: NA; j_call: TRBJ2-5; v_call: TRBV29-1; cdr3_nt: TGCAGCGCCCATCTGAACGGGGGTCCCCAAGAGACCCAGTACTTC; cdr3_aa: CSAHLNGGPQETQYF
clone_size: NA; d_call: NA; j_call: TRBJ1-2; v_call: TRBV19; cdr3_nt: TGTGCCAGTAGTATAGAATCCTTCCCTCGCTACACCTTC; cdr3_aa: CASSIESFPRYTF
clone_size: many; d_call: NA; j_call: TRBJ2-2; v_call: TRBV21-1; cdr3_nt: TGTGCCAGCAGCAAAGTCTTTAACTCGTCCGGGGAGCTGTTTTTT; cdr3_aa: CASSKVFNSSGELFF
clone_size: NA; d_call: NA; j_call: TRBJ2-3; v_call: TRBV11-2; cdr3_nt: TGTGCCAGCAGCCCGGGAGCAGATACGCAGTATTTT; cdr3_aa: CASSPGADTQYF
clone_size: NA; d_call: NA; j_call: TRBJ2-1; v_call: TRBV29-1; cdr3_nt: TGCAGCGTGGGTCGGAGTCACTCCTACAATGAGCAGTTCTTC; cdr3_aa: CSVGRSHSYNEQFF
clone_size: NA; d_call: NA; j_call: TRBJ1-6; v_call: TRBV7-9; cdr3_nt: TGTGCCAGCAGCTTAGCTGGAGATTCACCCCTCCACTTT; cdr3_aa: CASSLAGDSPLHF
clone_size: NA; d_call: NA; j_call: TRBJ1-6; v_call: TRBV7-2; cdr3_nt: TGTGCCAGCAGCTTAGCCACTTTCGGGAATTCACCCCTCCACTTT; cdr3_aa: CASSLATFGNSPLHF
clone_size: NA; d_call: NA; j_call: TRBJ2-3; v_call: TRBV29-1; cdr3_nt: TGCAGCATCCGCAGGGTGGGAGATACGCAGTATTTT; cdr3_aa: CSIRRVGDTQYF